Listed below are T cell receptor beta chains from one sample, sequenced in a study of T-cell reconstitution after alpha-beta-depleted transplantation in children. TCRdb redid the calling of the PCR reads with MiXCR, one entry per CDR3 protein. The data show 60,000 to 100,000 distinct CDR3 sequences, with approximately 18% seen just once and about half held by the top ten. This material consisted of PBMCs, mostly from graft donor cells, taken 360 days after TCRalphabeta/CD19-depleted stem cell transplant. All receptors come from a male patient aged 2 to 10 who had a stem cell transplant for acute lymphoblastic leukemia, so the T cells may come from the graft donor. The CDR3 runs from the conserved cysteine through the conserved F or W. The order of the fields is V gene, J gene, clone size, D gene, CDR3 DNA, CDR3 protein. A D gene is named only where the DNA matches it firmly. Rows may omit the clone size; those that give it use once, few, many or a size class.

TRBV4-1	TRBJ2-5	.	.	TGCGCCAGCAGCCTCTACGACTTAAGCGAGACCCAGTACTTC	CASSLYDLSETQYF
TRBV5-1	TRBJ1-1	.	.	TGCGCCAGCAGCTTGTTCCAAACCATGAACACTGAAGCTTTCTTT	CASSLFQTMNTEAFF
TRBV27	TRBJ2-1	few	TRBD2	TGTGCCAGCAGACCCTTAGCGGGCGGCTCCTACAATGAGCAGTTCTTC	CASRPLAGGSYNEQFF
TRBV5-4	TRBJ2-7	.	.	TGTGCCAGCAGCTTGGGGCCCGTATCGTCCAACGAGCAGTACTTC	CASSLGPVSSNEQYF
TRBV20-1	TRBJ2-1	few	.	TGCAGTGCTCCACATGGGGCGGGTTACAATGAGCAGTTCTTC	CSAPHGAGYNEQFF
TRBV12-3/TRBV12-4	TRBJ1-2	few	.	TGTGCCAGCAGTTTTCAGGGGAGCTATGGCTACACCTTC	CASSFQGSYGYTF
TRBV28	TRBJ1-4	.	.	TGTGCCAGCAGTTTAGGGGTCCACACGTATGAAAAACTGTTTTTT	CASSLGVHTYEKLFF
TRBV2	TRBJ2-7	few	TRBD1	TGTGCCAGCGGGGGGGACAGGGACCGCTGGGGATACGAGCAGTACTTC	CASGGDRDRWGYEQYF
TRBV12-3/TRBV12-4	TRBJ1-1	few	.	TGTGCCAGCAGTGCTGGGGAAGGAAAAGCTTTCTTT	CASSAGEGKAFF
TRBV20-1	TRBJ2-7	.	TRBD2	TGCAGTGCTAGTAAGGGACTAGAGTCTCCCGAGCAGTACTTC	CSASKGLESPEQYF
TRBV12-3/TRBV12-4	TRBJ2-7	few	TRBD1	TGTGCCAGCAGTCGGGACAGGGGGCTATCCTACGAGCAGTACTTC	CASSRDRGLSYEQYF
TRBV4-2	TRBJ2-7	many	TRBD2	TGTGCCAGCAGCCCAAGGACTAGTTCCTACGAGCAGTACTTC	CASSPRTSSYEQYF
TRBV7-2	TRBJ1-2	many	TRBD1	TGTGCCAGCAGCTTGGACAGGGACTATGGCTACACCTTC	CASSLDRDYGYTF
TRBV29-1	TRBJ2-7	.	.	TGCAGCGTTGGGGCCCGGGCCGCCAGATGGTACGAGCAGTACTTC	CSVGARAARWYEQYF
TRBV12-3/TRBV12-4	TRBJ2-3	many	TRBD2	TGTGCCAGCAGTTTGAGTAGCGGGATTACAGATACGCAGTATTTT	CASSLSSGITDTQYF
TRBV19	TRBJ2-7	.	TRBD2	TGTGCCAGTAGTATCTGGGGGGGACTAGCGGGAGACGAGCAGTACTTC	CASSIWGGLAGDEQYF
TRBV6-5	TRBJ2-5	.	TRBD2	TGTGCCAGCAGATACTTTAGCGGGAGATTGGAGACCCAGTACTTC	CASRYFSGRLETQYF